Described below is a single TCR beta chain sequence and its context. Its antigen is as yet unknown. This sample stems from a study of shared clonotypes between healthy human individuals. Study-level points and caveats: Clonotype sharing among donors likely depends on sequencing depth. Larger estimated richness was generally recorded for naive subsets relative to memory subsets.

Both subsets, CD45RA+ naive and CD45RA-negative memory, were split from the CD4+ cells. In the original processing: Junction-only sequences without quality scores came from ImmunoSEQ, so filtering differed. The assay was immunoSEQ multiplex PCR, and TCRdb's table has in-frame clones only and misses some. V, J and clone size were drawn from that table, and D and trimming were deduced from the DNA. Of approximately 530,000 clones listed, about 96% are singletons. Between the trimmed V and J ends, which lost 3 bases and 5 bases, there was a span of 8 bases. Germline values: CDR1 MDHEN, CDR2 SYDVKM. The length of the CDR3 is 12 residues.

Sequencing used naive CD4+ T cells sorted from blood. Subset reported: CD45RA+ positively selected. The sequence came from a woman in her thirties in good health. The genes are TRBV28 and TRBJ2-7; D is ambiguous. CDR3 sequence: CASSLSVHEQYF. The CDR3 DNA sequence: TGTGCCAGCAGTTTGAGCGTCCACGAGCAGTACTTC.